This is a list of T cell receptor beta chains from one sample in a study of regulatory T cells in long-lasting Graves disease. TCRdb re-called the multiplex PCR reads through MiXCR, storing one row per CDR3 protein. This table has fewer than 600,000 distinct CDR3 sequences, roughly 22% appearing once. The starting material was peripheral blood mononuclear cells (PBMCs), obtained when the disease was refractory, from a patient treated with antithyroid drugs. The source is a female donor with Graves disease. Each CDR3 is given with its conserved first and last residue. Fields, in order: D gene, V gene, J gene, clone size, CDR3 DNA, CDR3 protein. The D gene is left open where the match is weak. Rows give clone size only sometimes, using once, few, many, or a class for an expanded clone.

D: NA
V: TRBV9
J: TRBJ2-2
size: few
DNA: TGTGCCAGCAGCCCCCAACTAGCCCCTGGGGAGCTGTTTTTT
CDR3: CASSPQLAPGELFF

D: NA
V: TRBV2
J: TRBJ1-1
size: many
DNA: TGTGCCAGCGCTCTTGGACCTAACACTGAAGCTTTCTTT
CDR3: CASALGPNTEAFF

D: NA
V: TRBV12-3/TRBV12-4
J: TRBJ1-2
size: NA
DNA: TGTGCCAGCAGTTCTAAGGGGAGAGGGTTTCATGGCTACACCTTC
CDR3: CASSSKGRGFHGYTF

D: TRBD2
V: TRBV12-3/TRBV12-4
J: TRBJ2-5
size: many
DNA: TGTGCCAGCAGCCATAGCGGCCACGGGGGGGAGACCCAGTACTTC
CDR3: CASSHSGHGGETQYF

D: NA
V: TRBV15
J: TRBJ1-2
size: NA
DNA: TGTGCCACCAGCAGCCCCCGGGAGGACGGGAGGATTGGCTACACCTTC
CDR3: CATSSPREDGRIGYTF

D: TRBD1
V: TRBV6-5
J: TRBJ1-1
size: NA
DNA: TGTGCCAGCAGTTCGACACTACAGGGGGCGGACACTGAAGCTTTCTTT
CDR3: CASSSTLQGADTEAFF

D: NA
V: TRBV20-1
J: TRBJ2-1
size: few
DNA: TGCAGTGCTAGTAAGGAGGGCGGGTACAATGAGCAGTTCTTC
CDR3: CSASKEGGYNEQFF

D: TRBD2
V: TRBV20-1
J: TRBJ2-1
size: NA
DNA: TGCAGTGCTAGAGACCCCAGCGGGGGGGTTAATGAGCAGTTCTTC
CDR3: CSARDPSGGVNEQFF

D: NA
V: TRBV2
J: TRBJ1-4
size: many
DNA: TGTGCCACCCAAAATGAAAAACTGTTTTTT
CDR3: CATQNEKLFF

D: NA
V: TRBV5-6
J: TRBJ1-1
size: few
DNA: TGTGCCAGCAGCTTGGTAGCAGGACGACCGACGAACACTGAAGCTTTCTTT
CDR3: CASSLVAGRPTNTEAFF

D: TRBD1
V: TRBV19
J: TRBJ1-2
size: many
DNA: TGTGCCAGTAGGGAAGGGACAGCGAATAACTATGGCTACACCTTC
CDR3: CASREGTANNYGYTF

D: NA
V: TRBV27
J: TRBJ2-7
size: few
DNA: TGTGCCAGCAGTCCGACCACCTCCTACGAGCAGTACTTC
CDR3: CASSPTTSYEQYF

D: NA
V: TRBV12-3/TRBV12-4
J: TRBJ1-1
size: many
DNA: TGTGCCAGCAGTCCGGGACACGTGGATACTGAAGCTTTCTTT
CDR3: CASSPGHVDTEAFF

D: NA
V: TRBV6-1
J: TRBJ1-6
size: few
DNA: TGTGCCAGCAGTGAAGTAGGGGGGGCGTTCGTAACATCACCCCTCCACTTT
CDR3: CASSEVGGAFVTSPLHF

D: NA
V: TRBV7-3
J: TRBJ1-1
size: few
DNA: TGTGCCAGCAGCTTATATACCCAACCCACTGAAGCTTTCTTT
CDR3: CASSLYTQPTEAFF

D: NA
V: TRBV20-1
J: TRBJ2-5
size: many
DNA: TGCAGTGCTAGTATATTGGGGGAGACCCAGTACTTC
CDR3: CSASILGETQYF

D: NA
V: TRBV7-2
J: TRBJ1-1
size: many
DNA: TGTGCCAGCAGCTCGGGACGGGGCACTGAAGCTTTCTTT
CDR3: CASSSGRGTEAFF

D: TRBD2
V: TRBV7-2
J: TRBJ2-7
size: NA
DNA: TGTGCCAGCAGCGGGACTAGCGGGGGCCGCACCCTCTCCTACGAGCAGTACTTC
CDR3: CASSGTSGGRTLSYEQYF

D: NA
V: TRBV11-2
J: TRBJ2-3
size: NA
DNA: TGTGCCAGCAGCTATGACAGGTCTGATACGCAGTATTTT
CDR3: CASSYDRSDTQYF

D: NA
V: TRBV20-1
J: TRBJ2-3
size: NA
DNA: TGCAGTGCTACCCCCGGACTGGGTGACACAGATACGCAGTATTTT
CDR3: CSATPGLGDTDTQYF

D: TRBD1
V: TRBV28
J: TRBJ2-7
size: many
DNA: TGTGCCAGCAGTTTCACCTGGACAGGGAACTCCTACGAGCAGTACTTC
CDR3: CASSFTWTGNSYEQYF

D: NA
V: TRBV12-3/TRBV12-4
J: TRBJ2-2
size: few
DNA: TGTGCCAGCAGTCAACAGGGAGGAAACACCGGGGAGCTGTTTTTT
CDR3: CASSQQGGNTGELFF

D: NA
V: TRBV6-1
J: TRBJ1-2
size: many
DNA: TGTGCCAGCACCTTAACTCCGGGACCAAACCGGGGCTACACCTTC
CDR3: CASTLTPGPNRGYTF

D: NA
V: TRBV6-2/TRBV6-3
J: TRBJ2-7
size: many
DNA: TGTGCCAGCAACCCCCCGGACTTTTACGAGCAGTACTTC
CDR3: CASNPPDFYEQYF

D: NA
V: TRBV15
J: TRBJ1-5
size: NA
DNA: TGTGCCACCAAACAGGGAATCTATAGCAATCAGCCCCAGCATTTT
CDR3: CATKQGIYSNQPQHF

D: NA
V: TRBV12-3/TRBV12-4
J: TRBJ2-2
size: NA
DNA: TGTGCCACTCACCCCGGGGGTGGCGGATACACCGGGGAGCTGTTTTTT
CDR3: CATHPGGGGYTGELFF

D: NA
V: TRBV3-1
J: TRBJ1-1
size: many
DNA: TGTGCCAGCAGCCAAGATCCCAGGGTCACTGAAGCTTTCTTT
CDR3: CASSQDPRVTEAFF

D: NA
V: TRBV4-3
J: TRBJ1-2
size: NA
DNA: TGCGCCAGCAGCCAAGAGGCGGAGGGGTATGGCTACACCTTC
CDR3: CASSQEAEGYGYTF

D: NA
V: TRBV7-3
J: TRBJ2-2
size: many
DNA: TGTGCCAGCAGCTCCGGGGAGGCCGGGGAGCTGTTTTTT
CDR3: CASSSGEAGELFF

D: NA
V: TRBV30
J: TRBJ2-5
size: NA
DNA: TGTGCCTGGAGTATCGGGTCGGTCCAAGAGACCCAGTACTTC
CDR3: CAWSIGSVQETQYF

D: NA
V: TRBV14
J: TRBJ2-5
size: NA
DNA: TGTGCCAGCAGCCAAGTAAAACGGGCCAGGGAGCAAGAGACCCAGTACTTC
CDR3: CASSQVKRAREQETQYF